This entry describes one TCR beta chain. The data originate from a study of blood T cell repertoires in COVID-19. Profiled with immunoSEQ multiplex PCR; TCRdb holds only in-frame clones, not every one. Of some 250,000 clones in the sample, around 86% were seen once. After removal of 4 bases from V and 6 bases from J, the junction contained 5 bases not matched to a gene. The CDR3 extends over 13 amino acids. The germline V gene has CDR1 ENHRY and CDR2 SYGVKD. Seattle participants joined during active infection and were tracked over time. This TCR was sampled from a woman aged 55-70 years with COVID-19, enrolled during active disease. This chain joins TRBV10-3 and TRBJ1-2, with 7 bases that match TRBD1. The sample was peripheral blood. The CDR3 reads CAISGDSLNGYTF. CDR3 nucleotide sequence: TGTGCCATCAGTGGGGACAGCCTTAATGGCTACACCTTC.